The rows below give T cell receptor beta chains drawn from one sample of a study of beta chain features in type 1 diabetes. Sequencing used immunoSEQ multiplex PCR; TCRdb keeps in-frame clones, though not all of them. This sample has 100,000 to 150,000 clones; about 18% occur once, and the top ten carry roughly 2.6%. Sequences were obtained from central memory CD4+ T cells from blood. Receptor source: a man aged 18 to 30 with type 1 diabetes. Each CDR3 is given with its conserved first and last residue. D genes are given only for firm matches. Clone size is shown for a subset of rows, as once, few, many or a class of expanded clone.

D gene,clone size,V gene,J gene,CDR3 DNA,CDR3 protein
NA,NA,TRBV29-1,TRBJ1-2,TGCAGCGGCGGAGGCTACACCTTC,CSGGGYTF
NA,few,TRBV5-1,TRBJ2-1,TGCGCCAGCAGCTTGGACAATGAGCAGTTCTTC,CASSLDNEQFF
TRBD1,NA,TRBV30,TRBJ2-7,TGTGCCTGGAGACCCCCGGGACAGGGATTATACGAGCAGTACTTC,CAWRPPGQGLYEQYF
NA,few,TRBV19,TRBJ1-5,TGTGCCAGTAGTATCCAGATTTCTCAGCCCCAGCATTTT,CASSIQISQPQHF
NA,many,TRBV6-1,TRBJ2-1,TGTGCCAGCAGTGAGGGGACCCATACCTACAATGAGCAGTTCTTC,CASSEGTHTYNEQFF
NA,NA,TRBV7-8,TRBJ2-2,TGTGCCAGCAGCCCCCGACGGAACACCGGGGAGCTGTTTTTT,CASSPRRNTGELFF
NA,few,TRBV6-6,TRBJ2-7,TGTGCCAGCAGTCCCGATCACACTCAGTACTTC,CASSPDHTQYF
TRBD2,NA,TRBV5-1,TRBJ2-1,TGCGCCAGCAGCCTTGGGACTAGCGGGGCGGATGAGCAGTTCTTC,CASSLGTSGADEQFF
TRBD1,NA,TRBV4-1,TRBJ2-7,TGCGCCAGCAGCCGCGGACAGGGCCCCTACGAGCAGTACTTC,CASSRGQGPYEQYF
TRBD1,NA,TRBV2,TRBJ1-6,TGTGCCAGCAATCCAGGGGGAAATTCACCCCTCCACTTT,CASNPGGNSPLHF
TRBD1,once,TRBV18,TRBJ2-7,TGTGCCAGCTCACCGCCGGGACAGAGCTACGAGCAGTACTTC,CASSPPGQSYEQYF
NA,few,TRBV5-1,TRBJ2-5,TGCGCCAGCAGCGAGACACGATCGGGTTGGGAGACCCAGTACTTC,CASSETRSGWETQYF
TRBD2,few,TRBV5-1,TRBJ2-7,TGCGCCAGCCGACTAGCGGGAGTATTAGACTACGAGCAGTACTTC,CASRLAGVLDYEQYF
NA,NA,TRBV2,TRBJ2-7,TGTGCCAGCAGTGAGGCTGGGGACGGGCCCTACGAGCAGTACTTC,CASSEAGDGPYEQYF
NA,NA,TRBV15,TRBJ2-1,TGTGCCACCAGCCGAGATCGACTGAGCTCCTACAATGAGCAGTTCTTC,CATSRDRLSSYNEQFF
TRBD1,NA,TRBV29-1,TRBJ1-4,TGCAGCGTTGAAGATAGGGGACAGGGACTAGAAAAACTGTTTTTT,CSVEDRGQGLEKLFF
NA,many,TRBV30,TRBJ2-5,TGTGCCTGGAGTATCTTGCCGGGATACCAAGAGACCCAGTACTTC,CAWSILPGYQETQYF
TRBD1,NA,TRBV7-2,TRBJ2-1,TGTGCCAGCAGCTTAGGAGGGACAGGGAACAATGAGCAGTTCTTC,CASSLGGTGNNEQFF
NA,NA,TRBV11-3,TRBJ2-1,TGTGCCAGCAGCTTAGAACAGGGAGGCACCTCTCTATACAATGAGCAGTTCTTC,CASSLEQGGTSLYNEQFF
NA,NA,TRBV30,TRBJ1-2,TGTGCCTGGAGTGTACACGGATACTATGGCTACACCTTC,CAWSVHGYYGYTF
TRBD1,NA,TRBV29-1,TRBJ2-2,TGCAGCGGACAGGGGCGGACCGGGGAGCTGTTTTTT,CSGQGRTGELFF
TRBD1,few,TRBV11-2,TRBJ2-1,TGTGCCAGCAGCTCAACCAGGGGGAGCGGTGAGCAGTTCTTC,CASSSTRGSGEQFF
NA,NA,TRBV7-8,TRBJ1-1,TGTGCCAGCAGCCCCGGCTCGGGGGTTATGAACACTGAAGCTTTCTTT,CASSPGSGVMNTEAFF
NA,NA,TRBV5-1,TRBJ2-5,TGCGCCAGCAGCTTGTGGACAGTCCAAGAGACCCAGTACTTC,CASSLWTVQETQYF
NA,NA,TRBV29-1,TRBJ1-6,TGCAGCGTGCAACAGGCTGTAAATTCACCCCTCCACTTT,CSVQQAVNSPLHF
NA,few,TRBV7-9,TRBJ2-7,TGTGCCAGCAGTCCCCCACGGGGTGGACCCGAGCAGTACTTC,CASSPPRGGPEQYF
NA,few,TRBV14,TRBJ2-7,TGTGCCAGCAGCCAAGAAGATGGTTACAGAACCTACGAGCAGTACTTC,CASSQEDGYRTYEQYF
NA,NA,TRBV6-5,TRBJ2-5,TGTGCCAGCAACAGCCTCCGCGGAGAGACCCAGTACTTC,CASNSLRGETQYF
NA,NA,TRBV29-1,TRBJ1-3,TGCAGCGTAAACAGGGCGGACTCTGGAAACACCATATATTTT,CSVNRADSGNTIYF
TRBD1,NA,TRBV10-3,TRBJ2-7,TGTGCCGTCGGACAGGGGGGAACCTACGAGCAGTACTTC,CAVGQGGTYEQYF
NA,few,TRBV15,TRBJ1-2,TGTGCCACCAGCAGAGGGGAAATCTATGGCTACACCTTC,CATSRGEIYGYTF
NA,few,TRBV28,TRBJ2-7,TGTGCCAGCAGTTTATCAGTTAACCCCTACGAGCAGTACTTC,CASSLSVNPYEQYF
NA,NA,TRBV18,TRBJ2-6,TGTGCCAGCTCGGAACGGCGCGAAGGGGCCAACGTCCTGACTTTC,CASSERREGANVLTF
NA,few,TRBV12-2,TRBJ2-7,TGTGCAAGTCGCTTAGGGGACAGCGCTCGAGAGCAGTACTTC,CASRLGDSAREQYF
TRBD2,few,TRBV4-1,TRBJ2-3,TGCGCCAGCAGCCGAGGGACTAGCGGACTCACAGATACGCAGTATTTT,CASSRGTSGLTDTQYF
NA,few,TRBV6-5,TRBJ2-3,TGTGCCAGCAGTAATACTCAGGCGCAGTATTTT,CASSNTQAQYF
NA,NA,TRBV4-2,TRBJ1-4,TGTGCCAGCAGCCAAGAAGGCGAAAAACTGTTTTTT,CASSQEGEKLFF
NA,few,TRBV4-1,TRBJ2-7,TGCGCCAGCAGCCAAGAAGTCTACAACGAGCAGTACTTC,CASSQEVYNEQYF
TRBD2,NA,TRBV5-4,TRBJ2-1,TGTGCCAGCAGCTCGGGGACTAGCAGCGACAATGAGCAGTTCTTC,CASSSGTSSDNEQFF
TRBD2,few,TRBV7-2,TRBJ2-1,TGTGCCAGCAGGATAGCGGGGGCCAGGTACAATGAGCAGTTCTTC,CASRIAGARYNEQFF
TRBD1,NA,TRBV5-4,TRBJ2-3,TGTGCCAGCAGCATTAACAGGGGGCGAAGCACAGATACGCAGTATTTT,CASSINRGRSTDTQYF
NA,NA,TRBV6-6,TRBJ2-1,TGTGCCAGCAGTGATAGGGGGAGCTCCTACAATGAGCAGTTCTTC,CASSDRGSSYNEQFF
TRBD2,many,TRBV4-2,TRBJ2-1,TGTGCCAGCAGCCTTGCCTCGGGACTAGCGAACAATGAGCAGTTCTTC,CASSLASGLANNEQFF
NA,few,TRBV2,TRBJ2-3,TGTGCCAGCAGGCGGGCTAGAACAGATACGCAGTATTTT,CASRRARTDTQYF
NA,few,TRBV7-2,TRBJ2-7,TGTGCCAGCAGCTTAGCGAGCGGAGGCAGGGGCTACGAGCAGTACTTC,CASSLASGGRGYEQYF
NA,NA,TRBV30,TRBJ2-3,TGTGCCTGGAGCGGGGCGGGGTTGACTGGGCAGTATTTT,CAWSGAGLTGQYF
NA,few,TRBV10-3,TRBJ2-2,TGTGCCATCAGTGGGACAACGAACACCGGGGAGCTGTTTTTT,CAISGTTNTGELFF
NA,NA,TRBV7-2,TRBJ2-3,TGTGCCAGCAGCTTAGATCTCCACGCAGATACGCAGTATTTT,CASSLDLHADTQYF
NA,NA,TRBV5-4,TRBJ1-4,TGTGCCAGCAGCCCAGACTCAACTAATGAAAAACTGTTTTTT,CASSPDSTNEKLFF
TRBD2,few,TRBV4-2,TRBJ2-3,TGTGCCAGCAGCCAAGTTCGGGGGGTGACAGATACGCAGTATTTT,CASSQVRGVTDTQYF
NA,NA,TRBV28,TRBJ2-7,TGTGCCAGCAGCCGGGGGACACCCGGGCAGTACTTC,CASSRGTPGQYF
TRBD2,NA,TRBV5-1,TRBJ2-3,TGCGCCAGCAGCCTCGGGGTAGCGGGGGACACAGATACGCAGTATTTT,CASSLGVAGDTDTQYF
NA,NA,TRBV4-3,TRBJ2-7,TGCGCCAGCAGCCAAGAGATATCGGGCCCCGAGCAGTACTTC,CASSQEISGPEQYF
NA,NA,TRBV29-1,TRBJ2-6,TGCAGCGTTGTGGCAGGGAGCTCTGGGGCCAACGTCCTGACTTTC,CSVVAGSSGANVLTF
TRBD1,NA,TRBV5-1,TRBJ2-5,TGCGCCAGCAGCTTGGACCCAGGGGGAGAGACCCAGTACTTC,CASSLDPGGETQYF